This is a list of T cell receptor beta chains from one sample in a study of control samples from healthy donors and cancer patients. Assay: immunoSEQ multiplex PCR; the TCRdb copy retains only in-frame clones and omits some. This table has some 150,000 clones, around 90% appearing once. What was sequenced was blood. The origin of the receptors is a man aged 25-45 years in good health. Both conserved end residues are part of each CDR3. The order of the fields is D gene, clone size, V gene, J gene, CDR3 DNA, CDR3 protein. D genes are given only for firm matches. Clone size is stated in some rows and not others, as once, few, many or a class when expanded.

TRBD2,NA,TRBV29-1,TRBJ2-1,TGCAGCGTGAAAGGACTAGCGGGCAATGAGCAGTTCTTC,CSVKGLAGNEQFF
TRBD1,NA,TRBV9,TRBJ1-1,TGTGCCAGCAGCGCCGACAGGGGGGGTATGAACACTGAAGCTTTCTTT,CASSADRGGMNTEAFF
TRBD2,NA,TRBV11-2,TRBJ2-2,TGTGCCAGCACCGTGACTAGCGGGAATGTCGGGGAGCTGTTTTTT,CASTVTSGNVGELFF
NA,NA,TRBV9,TRBJ1-2,TGTGCCAGCAGCACCTCACAGGGACTTGGTGGCTACACCTTC,CASSTSQGLGGYTF
NA,NA,TRBV6-2/TRBV6-3,TRBJ1-5,TGTGCCAGCAGTGAGTCCCCCTGGGGAGGCCCCAGCAATCAGCCCCAGCATTTT,CASSESPWGGPSNQPQHF
TRBD2,NA,TRBV10-3,TRBJ2-7,TGTGCCATGAGCCCGACTAGCGGGAGTGGCGAGCAGTACTTC,CAMSPTSGSGEQYF
NA,NA,TRBV15,TRBJ2-5,TGTGCCACCAGCAGAGATGGTGGGATGGCGGGGGAGACCCAGTACTTC,CATSRDGGMAGETQYF
NA,NA,TRBV6-6,TRBJ2-3,TGTGCCAGCAGTACCGCCGGTGGGGGGAACACAGATACGCAGTATTTT,CASSTAGGGNTDTQYF
NA,NA,TRBV24-1,TRBJ2-2,TGTGCCACCAGTGATCCTGGCAGGAACACCGGGGAGCTGTTTTTT,CATSDPGRNTGELFF
NA,NA,TRBV4-3,TRBJ2-1,TGCGCCAGCAGCCAAGATCCTGCAGACTCCTACAATGAGCAGTTCTTC,CASSQDPADSYNEQFF
NA,NA,TRBV5-6,TRBJ2-5,TGTGCCAGCAGCCACGTGGCAGGGTATGAGACCCAGTACTTC,CASSHVAGYETQYF
TRBD2,few,TRBV7-9,TRBJ2-3,TGTGCCAGCAGCTTAGCCGGACTAGCGGGATGGACAGATACGCAGTATTTT,CASSLAGLAGWTDTQYF
NA,few,TRBV12-5,TRBJ2-1,TGTGCTAGTGGTTTAGGCGTGGTGCAGTTCTTC,CASGLGVVQFF
TRBD1,NA,TRBV3-1/TRBV3-2,TRBJ2-3,TGTGCCAGCAGCCAAGGGGACAGGGTTTTCGGTACAGATACGCAGTATTTT,CASSQGDRVFGTDTQYF
NA,NA,TRBV25-1,TRBJ1-5,TGTGCCAGCAGTGAACTGGTTGGGGAGCCCCAGCATTTT,CASSELVGEPQHF
NA,few,TRBV7-8,TRBJ1-1,TGTGCCAGCAGCTCCACGAGGGCAGGACTGGTTAGAGACACTGAAGCTTTCTTT,CASSSTRAGLVRDTEAFF
NA,NA,TRBV5-1,TRBJ1-2,TGCGCCAGCAGCTCTCCGGGGGGCTATGGCTACACCTTC,CASSSPGGYGYTF
NA,once,TRBV24-1,TRBJ2-3,TGTGCCATCCAGGACAAACAAAGCACAGATACGCAGTATTTT,CAIQDKQSTDTQYF
NA,NA,TRBV3-1/TRBV3-2,TRBJ2-5,TGTGCCAGCAGCCAATCAGGGGCTTTAAGGGAGACCCAGTACTTC,CASSQSGALRETQYF
NA,once,TRBV5-8,TRBJ1-5,TGTGCCAGCAGCCGCGGACAGTATAGCAATCAGCCCCAGCATTTT,CASSRGQYSNQPQHF
NA,NA,TRBV19,TRBJ1-5,TGTGCCAGTAGTATAGTATTGTTCTCACAAGGGCCCCAGCATTTT,CASSIVLFSQGPQHF
NA,NA,TRBV7-9,TRBJ2-3,TGTGCCAGCAGCTTAGTTGGAGCAGATACGCAGTATTTT,CASSLVGADTQYF
NA,NA,TRBV2,TRBJ2-3,TGTGCCAGCCGGGCAAGCACAGATACGCAGTATTTT,CASRASTDTQYF
NA,NA,TRBV7-2,TRBJ1-4,TGTGCCAGCAGCTTAGTTGGGGGGAATGAAAAACTGTTTTTT,CASSLVGGNEKLFF
NA,NA,TRBV5-6,TRBJ1-1,TGTGCCAGCAGCCTTCTTCCGAGAACCCAGTCTGAAGCTTTCTTT,CASSLLPRTQSEAFF
TRBD1,NA,TRBV2,TRBJ1-6,TGTGCCAGCAGTGACGGTGAGGGGGCCTCACCCCTCCACTTT,CASSDGEGASPLHF
TRBD2,NA,TRBV24-1,TRBJ2-1,TGTGCCACCTCACCGGGAGGGGCCGCCTACAATGAGCAGTTCTTC,CATSPGGAAYNEQFF
NA,once,TRBV5-1,TRBJ2-1,TGCGCCAGCAGCTTGGTGGTGGGAGAATGGAATGAGCAGTTCTTC,CASSLVVGEWNEQFF
NA,NA,TRBV7-8,TRBJ2-3,TGTGCCAGCAGCTTGGGGCGGCTCGCAGATACGCAGTATTTT,CASSLGRLADTQYF
TRBD2,NA,TRBV19,TRBJ2-1,TGTGCCACTTCTAGCGGGGGGCCTGAGCAGTTCTTC,CATSSGGPEQFF
NA,NA,TRBV7-2,TRBJ1-5,TGTGCCAGCAGCTTCCCGAAGGGACCCCAGCATTTT,CASSFPKGPQHF
NA,NA,TRBV6-5,TRBJ1-2,TGTGCCAGCAGTCGGGACACCTATGGCTACACCTTC,CASSRDTYGYTF